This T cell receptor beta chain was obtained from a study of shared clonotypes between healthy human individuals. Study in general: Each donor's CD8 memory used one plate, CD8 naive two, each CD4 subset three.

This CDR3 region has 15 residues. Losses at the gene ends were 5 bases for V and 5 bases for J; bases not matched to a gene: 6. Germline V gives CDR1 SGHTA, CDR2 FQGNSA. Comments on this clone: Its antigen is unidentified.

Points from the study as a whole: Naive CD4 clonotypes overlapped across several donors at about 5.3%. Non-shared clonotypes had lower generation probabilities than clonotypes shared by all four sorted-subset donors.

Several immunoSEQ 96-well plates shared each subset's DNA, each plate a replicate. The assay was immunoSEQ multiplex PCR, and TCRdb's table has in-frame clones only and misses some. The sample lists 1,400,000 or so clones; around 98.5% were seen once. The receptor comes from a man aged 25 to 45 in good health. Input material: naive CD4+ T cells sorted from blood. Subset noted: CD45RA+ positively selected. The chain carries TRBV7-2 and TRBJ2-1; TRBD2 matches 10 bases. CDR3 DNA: TGTGCCAGCAGCCCCCTAGCGGGAGTCCACAATGAGCAGTTCTTC. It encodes CASSPLAGVHNEQFF.